Listed here are 8 T cell receptor beta chains from one sample, sequenced in a study of cytomegalovirus exposure and HLA in healthy donors (dated by TCRdb to 2016 to 2017). Library method: the immunoSEQ multiplex PCR assay. The multiplex PCR relied on a mix of 60 forward primers for TCR Vbeta segments and 13 reverse primers for TCR Jbeta segments. The source is immuneACCESS, and TCRdb retained only in-frame sequences with V and J called. Part of the clones is not carried over; for the studies checked, unresolved V genes explain less than half of this, and the remainder is unexplained. This sample holds 210,000 or so clones; over 75% were observed only once. The top ten clonotypes cover around 0.44% of the sample. The specimen sequenced was PBMCs. The receptors stem from a boy aged 5-17 years in good health and CMV-seronegative.

The chain recombines TRBV30 with TRBJ1-4; 7 nucleotides align to TRBD1. The CDR3 sequence is 15 residues long. Germline V gene sequence: CDR1 GTSNPN, CDR2 SVGIG (reference sequence). The V gene end was trimmed by 3 bases and the J gene end by 0 bases; junction bases not matched to a gene: 4. The CDR3 bases are TGTGCCTGGAGCGATACAGGGGCAACTAATGAAAAACTGTTTTTT. It codes for CAWSDTGATNEKLFF. The full variable domain, with the rest looked up from reference TRBV30 and TRBJ1-4, is SQTIHQWPATLVQPVGSPLSLECTVEGTSNPNLYWYRQAAGRGLQLLFYSVGIGQISSEVPQNLSASRPQDRQFILSSKKLLLSDSGFYLCAWSDTGATNEKLFFGSGTQLSVL.

The chain carries TRBV13 and TRBJ2-5; TRBD2 matches 8 bases. Germline V lookup: CDR1 PRHDT, CDR2 FYEKMQ (reference sequence). V trimming: 8 bases; J trimming: 5 bases; junction bases outside the gene matches: 10. The CDR3 is 14 residues long. CDR3 nucleotide sequence: TGTGCCAGCTTGAGAGTAGCGGGGCGGGAGACCCAGTACTTC. Translation: CASLRVAGRETQYF.

V usage is TRBV6-4 and J usage is TRBJ2-3; 8 nucleotides align to TRBD2. Trimming took 2 bases from V and 2 from J; bases not matched to a gene: 9. The CDR3 runs 17 residues. Germline CDR1 and CDR2: MRHNA and SNTAGT. The CDR3 nucleotides read TGTGCCAGCAGTGACGAGCTCAGCGGGGGAACCACAGATACGCAGTATTTT. This gives the protein CASSDELSGGTTDTQYF.

The J gene is TRBJ2-1, the V gene TRBV7-2, with 15 nucleotides matching TRBD2. CDR3 length: 15 amino acids. V trimming: 5 bases; J trimming: 5 bases; junction bases outside the gene matches: 1. The germline V gene has CDR1 SGHTA and CDR2 FQGNSA. For the CDR3, the DNA is TGTGCCAGCAGCCGGACTAGCGGGAGGGACAATGAGCAGTTCTTC. Its translation is CASSRTSGRDNEQFF.

Concerning this clone: It is likely a read error, because the conserved phenylalanine at the end of the CDR3 is missing. The CDR3: CAWSIGDGYTL. In DNA form, the CDR3 reads TGTGCCTGGAGTATAGGGGATGGCTACACCCTC. The rearrangement uses TRBV30 and TRBJ1-2; possible D gene TRBD1, 5 bases. Per the germline V gene, CDR1 is GTSNPN and CDR2 is SVGIG (reference sequence). With 2 bases removed from V and 6 bases from J, the gap between germline ends came to 7 bases. The CDR3 runs 11 residues.

This clone turned up a few times. The rearrangement uses TRBV30 and TRBJ1-1; 9 nucleotides match TRBD1. After removal of 4 bases from V and 11 bases from J, the junction contained 17 bases not matched to a gene. The germline V gene has CDR1 GTSNPN and CDR2 SVGIG (reference sequence). This CDR3 region has 15 residues. The CDR3 here is CAWNRGRGEGARAFF. DNA for the CDR3: TGTGCCTGGAACAGGGGGCGAGGTGAGGGGGCAAGGGCTTTCTTT.

J is TRBJ2-7 and V is TRBV15; no reliable D call. Deletions cut 0 bases from V and 3 bases from J, with 9 bases between. Germline V lookup: CDR1 LNHNV, CDR2 YYDKDF (reference sequence). The CDR3 is made up of 14 amino acids. CDR3 DNA: TGTGCCACCAGCAGAGAGAGGCCCAGCTACGAGCAGTACTTC. Its protein is CATSRERPSYEQYF.

The chain combines TRBV27 with TRBJ2-1; TRBD2 matches at 12 bases. This CDR3 region has 17 residues. The germline V gene has CDR1 MNHEY and CDR2 SMNVEV (reference sequence). V dropped 3 bases and J dropped 7; count of bases not matched to a gene: 10. The DNA of the CDR3 is TGTGCCAGCAGTTTTACACTAGCGGGAGGCCCTTCTAATGAGCAGTTCTTC. Translation gives CASSFTLAGGPSNEQFF.